Below are 21 T cell receptor beta chains sequenced from a single sample in a study of cytomegalovirus exposure and HLA in healthy donors. The PCR employed 60 Vbeta primers together with 13 Jbeta primers. Method: immunoSEQ multiplex PCR; TCRdb's copy keeps in-frame clones and lacks some. This sample has 150,000 to 200,000 clones, with around 75% found just once. Input material: PBMCs. These TCRs come from a female donor in good health and CMV-seronegative.

As regards this clone: Other DNA variants within this sample encode the same CDR3. V gene TRBV30 combines with J gene TRBJ1-5; 7 bases are a match to TRBD1. J lost 4 bases, V lost 3 bases, and 3 bases had no gene match. CDR3 size: 13 residues. Looked up from germline, CDR1 is GTSNPN and CDR2 is SVGIG (reference sequence). The CDR3 loop is CAWSRQGNQPQHF. DNA of the CDR3: TGTGCCTGGAGCCGACAGGGAAATCAGCCCCAGCATTTT.

This clone was seen only a few times. Germline is not matched at one junction end, which may reflect a read error. V and J are TRBV4-3 and TRBJ2-7; TRBD1 matches at 9 bases. This CDR3 has 15 amino acids. Germline CDR1 LGHNA, CDR2 YSLEER. CDR3 amino acids: CASSQDRGQGYEQYF. The DNA of the CDR3 is TGCGCCAGCAGTCAAGATCGGGGACAGGGTTACGAGCAGTACTTC.

The gene calls are TRBV28 and TRBJ2-2; the D gene is possibly TRBD2 (7 bases). The CDR3 sequence is 15 residues long. V lost 6 bases, J lost 4 bases, and 15 bases lay in between. CDR1 MDHEN and CDR2 SYDVKM come from the germline V gene. The CDR3 region is CASSTGGPATGELFF. The CDR3 DNA is TGTGCCAGCAGCACCGGGGGGCCGGCCACCGGGGAGCTGTTTTTT. Drawing the rest from reference TRBV28 and TRBJ2-2, the complete variable domain is DVKVTQSSRYLVKRTGEKVFLECVQDMDHENMFWYRQDPGLGLRLIYFSYDVKMKEKGDIPEGYSVSREKKERFSLILESASTNQTSMYLCASSTGGPATGELFFGEGSRLTVL.

The CDR3 is CAISEGRSTDTQYF. In DNA, the CDR3 is TGTGCCATCAGTGAAGGGAGGTCAACAGATACGCAGTATTTT. The chain uses TRBV10-3 and TRBJ2-3, with a possible D match to TRBD2 (6 bases). Germline values: CDR1 ENHRY, CDR2 SYGVKD. This CDR3 comprises 14 residues. The V end lost 3 bases, the J end lost 3 bases, and 10 bases lay between the germline ends.

This chain links TRBV5-6 with TRBJ1-6, with D unclear. The CDR3 sequence is 14 residues long. V was clipped by 0 bases and J by 10 bases, with 11 bases between them. From germline, CDR1 is SGHDT and CDR2 YYEEEE. The CDR3 bases are TGTGCCAGCAGCTTGGACGGGGTAAGGTCACCCCTCCACTTT. Its translation: CASSLDGVRSPLHF.

This chain connects TRBV5-1 to TRBJ1-2; TRBD1 is a possible D gene (6 bases). From germline, CDR1 is SGHRS and CDR2 YFSETQ. The CDR3 extends over 14 amino acids. Trimming pared 2 bases from V and 6 bases from J, leaving 14 bases between. The CDR3 sequence is CASSLQQGIDGYTF. CDR3 bases: TGCGCCAGCAGCTTACAACAGGGCATTGATGGCTACACCTTC.

The gene calls are TRBV30 and TRBJ2-4; possibly TRBD1 for D (6 bases). The germline V gene encodes CDR1 GTSNPN and CDR2 SVGIG (reference sequence). CDR3 length: 12 amino acids. The V end was cut by 1 base, the J end by 9 bases, with 10 bases between. This chain's CDR3 is CAWSAGRGIQYF. The DNA of the CDR3 is TGTGCCTGGAGTGCCGGCAGGGGCATTCAGTACTTC.

The chain combines TRBV21-1 with TRBJ1-5. TRBV21-1 is a pseudogene locus. The CDR3 extends over 17 amino acids. Written as DNA, the CDR3 is TGTGCCAGCAGCAAAGGGGGCCGGGGGGCGGGCAATCAGCCCCAGCATTTT. Translating it yields CASSKGGRGAGNQPQHF.

The chain joins TRBV7-6 to TRBJ1-4; D remains ambiguous. Trimming removed 5 bases at V and 5 bases at J, with 15 bases between. The CDR3 sequence is 15 residues long. Germline CDR1 reads SGHVS; CDR2 reads FNYEAQ. The CDR3 loop reads CASSLNTYANEKLFF. In DNA form, the CDR3 reads TGTGCCAGCAGCCTCAATACATATGCAAATGAAAAACTGTTTTTT.

The table lists this clone with a count of one. This chain uses TRBV2 with TRBJ2-7; the match to TRBD2 covers 8 bases. The CDR3 is 21 amino acids. Germline V gives CDR1 SNHLY, CDR2 FYNNEI. After removal of 4 bases from V and 6 bases from J, the junction contained 29 bases not matched to a gene. The chain's CDR3 is CASSGPRLQDIARAGVREQYF. CDR3 DNA sequence: TGTGCCAGCAGTGGGCCGAGGCTCCAGGACATTGCCCGAGCGGGAGTACGCGAGCAGTACTTC. The full variable domain, in which reference TRBV2 and TRBJ2-7 provide the parts outside the CDR3, is EPEVTQTPSHQVTQMGQEVILRCVPISNHLYFYWYRQILGQKVEFLVSFYNNEISEKSEIFDDQFSVERPDGSNFTLKIRSTKLEDSAMYFCASSGPRLQDIARAGVREQYFGPGTRLTVT.

The genes are TRBV20-1 and TRBJ1-1; perhaps TRBD1 as D (6 bases). V was clipped by 5 bases and J by 6 bases, with 10 bases between them. CDR1 and CDR2 from the germline V gene are DFQATT and SNEGSKA (reference sequence). The CDR3 runs to 11 residues. The CDR3 DNA reads TGCAGTGCTTCACAGGGCTCTGAAGCTTTCTTT. Its protein product is CSASQGSEAFF.

Here the CDR3 DNA reads TGTGCCAGCAGCTTAGAAGCCAACCCCTCCTACAATGAGCAGTTCTTC. It specifies CASSLEANPSYNEQFF. The J gene is TRBJ2-1, the V gene TRBV7-6; D uncertain. Looked up from germline, CDR1 is SGHVS and CDR2 is FNYEAQ. The CDR3 contains 16 residues. V was pared by 1 base and J by 0 bases, with 10 bases between.

The chain combines TRBV19 with TRBJ2-3; 7 positions match TRBD2. This CDR3 is 15 amino acids long. J lost 2 bases, V lost 7 bases, and 9 bases had no gene match. Germline CDR1 reads LNHDA; CDR2 reads SQIVND (reference sequence). CDR3 region: CASTQGAGATDTQYF. CDR3 nucleotides: TGTGCCAGTACCCAGGGCGCGGGAGCCACAGATACGCAGTATTTT. The full variable domain, its missing parts supplied by reference TRBV19 and TRBJ2-3, is DGGITQSPKYLFRKEGQNVTLSCEQNLNHDAMYWYRQDPGQGLRLIYYSQIVNDFQKGDIAEGYSVSREKKESFPLTVTSAQKNPTAFYLCASTQGAGATDTQYFGPGTRLTVL.

J is TRBJ2-1 and V is TRBV9; 8 nucleotides align to TRBD1. The germline CDR1 and CDR2 sequences are SGDLS and YYNGEE. CDR3 length equals 15 residues. V lost 4 bases, J lost 4 bases, and 7 bases stayed unmatched. As DNA, the CDR3 is TGTGCCAGCAGCCCTCGGACAGGGAAATACAATGAGCAGTTCTTC. The encoded protein is CASSPRTGKYNEQFF.

This clone was detected a few times. The J gene is TRBJ1-1, the V gene TRBV28, with D perhaps TRBD1 (6 bases). Germline-derived CDR1 and CDR2 are MDHEN and SYDVKM. V was pared by 3 bases and J by 1 base, with 9 bases between. CDR3 length: 14 amino acids. The CDR3 protein is CASSFYRENTEAFF. The CDR3 coding sequence is TGTGCCAGCAGTTTTTACAGGGAGAACACTGAAGCTTTCTTT.

The rearrangement joins TRBV28 to TRBJ2-2; 8 nucleotides align to TRBD2. The junction had 4 bases not matched to a gene; V was cut back by 7 bases and J by 3 bases. The length of the CDR3 is 14 residues. Germline values: CDR1 MDHEN, CDR2 SYDVKM. The CDR3 loop reads CASTRGGHTGELFF. The CDR3 coding sequence is TGTGCCAGCACCCGGGGGGGGCACACCGGGGAGCTGTTTTTT.

The chain joins TRBV9 to TRBJ1-1; D not certain. The CDR3 runs to 15 residues. Trimming took 0 bases from V and 1 from J, leaving 10 bases between them. Germline CDR1 and CDR2: SGDLS and YYNGEE. The DNA of the CDR3 is TGTGCCAGCAGCGTAGATAGCCTTCCGAACACTGAAGCTTTCTTT. This gives the protein CASSVDSLPNTEAFF. Looking up the rest from reference TRBV9 and TRBJ1-1 gives the full variable domain: DSGVTQTPKHLITATGQRVTLRCSPRSGDLSVYWYQQSLDQGLQFLIQYYNGEERAKGNILERFSAQQFPDLHSELNLSSLELGDSALYFCASSVDSLPNTEAFFGQGTRLTVV.

This clone was counted between two and nine times. This sequence joins TRBV28 and TRBJ1-4; 7 bases fit TRBD1. Trimming took 6 bases from V and 0 from J; bases not matched to a gene: 7. The CDR3 contains 16 residues. CDR1 is MDHEN, CDR2 SYDVKM, per germline. CDR3 protein: CASSSTGPATNEKLFF. In nucleotides, the CDR3 is TGTGCCAGCAGCTCGACAGGGCCCGCAACTAATGAAAAACTGTTTTTT.

The CDR3 DNA reads as TGTGCCAGCAGTTACTCGACGGGTGAAAAACTGTTTTTT. This encodes CASSYSTGEKLFF. The chain links TRBV6-5 to TRBJ1-4; D uncertain. The CDR3 is 13 amino acids. CDR1 and CDR2 (germline): MNHEY, SVGAGI. V lost 0 bases and J lost 7, with 6 bases in between.

This clone was observed a few times. The V and J genes are TRBV6-1 and TRBJ2-1; maybe TRBD2 (5 bases). CDR1 MNHNS and CDR2 SASEGT come from the germline V gene. The CDR3 totals 15 residues. Between the trimmed V and J ends, which lost 6 bases and 4 bases, there was a span of 16 bases. The CDR3, as DNA: TGTGCCAGCAGGATACACCTTAGCGAATACAATGAGCAGTTCTTC. Translating gives CASRIHLSEYNEQFF.

The chain is built from TRBV28 and TRBJ1-1, with no clear D. Germline V gene data show CDR1 as MDHEN and CDR2 as SYDVKM. V dropped 5 bases and J dropped 4 bases, with 14 bases sitting between them. This CDR3 region has 14 residues. As DNA, the CDR3 is TGTGCCAGCAGTCCCAGACTGTCATCCACTGAAGCTTTCTTT. It specifies CASSPRLSSTEAFF.